This is a list of T cell receptor beta chains from one sample in a study of T cell responses to AZD1222 COVID-19 vaccine. Sequenced by immunoSEQ multiplex PCR; TCRdb stores in-frame clones only, minus some. The data contain about 180,000 clones, approximately 90% of them seen just once; the ten biggest clones take up roughly 27%. Sequencing used peripheral blood, obtained 28 days after the second AZD1222 dose. The receptors here all came from an adult who received the AZD1222 COVID-19 vaccine. CDR3s include the opening cysteine and the closing phenylalanine or tryptophan. The D gene is left open where the match is weak. For some rows the clone size is stated as once, few or many, or as a class when expanded; others skip it.

d_call j_call v_call clone_size cdr3_aa cdr3_nt
TRBD1 TRBJ1-5 TRBV4-1 - CASSQGTGPYSNQPQHF TGCGCCAGCAGCCAAGGGACAGGTCCTTATAGCAATCAGCCCCAGCATTTT
- TRBJ2-3 TRBV7-9 - CASSSGLNTDTQYF TGTGCCAGCAGCTCCGGACTGAACACAGATACGCAGTATTTT
TRBD2 TRBJ2-7 TRBV5-3 - CARSHEGGTLCNEQYF TGTGCCAGAAGCCACGAGGGAGGGACCCTGTGCAACGAGCAGTACTTC
- TRBJ1-5 TRBV27 - CASSRLGGGSQPQHF TGTGCCAGCAGCCGTCTGGGGGGGGGTTCTCAGCCCCAGCATTTT
- TRBJ2-7 TRBV5-4 - CASNQASSYEQYF TGTGCCAGCAACCAGGCGAGCTCCTACGAGCAGTACTTC
- TRBJ2-7 TRBV7-2 - CASSKTNYEQYF TGTGCCAGCAGCAAAACTAACTACGAGCAGTACTTC
- TRBJ1-6 TRBV27 - CASSLRHNSPLHF TGTGCCAGCAGTTTAAGGCACAATTCACCCCTCCACTTT
- TRBJ2-6 TRBV7-3 - CASSSLGRGLPGANVLTF TGTGCCAGCAGCTCCCTCGGGCGTGGACTTCCTGGGGCCAACGTCCTGACTTTC
- TRBJ2-7 TRBV6-5 once CASSYSGDTGFYEQYF TGTGCCAGCAGTTACTCGGGGGACACCGGTTTTTACGAGCAGTACTTC
- TRBJ2-7 TRBV28 - CASSFHGTYEQYF TGTGCCAGCAGTTTCCACGGAACCTACGAGCAGTACTTC
TRBD2 TRBJ2-1 TRBV19 once CASSTRLAGLYNEQFF TGTGCCAGTAGTACCAGACTAGCGGGACTCTACAATGAGCAGTTCTTC
TRBD2 TRBJ2-7 TRBV28 - CASTVGGGLYEQYF TGTGCCAGCACCGTTGGGGGAGGGCTCTACGAGCAGTACTTC
- TRBJ1-3 TRBV14 few CASSQGGTRLSGNTIYF TGTGCCAGCAGCCAGGGGGGGACGAGACTGTCTGGAAACACCATATATTTT
- TRBJ1-2 TRBV14 - CASSPFSGGKGYTF TGTGCCAGCAGCCCGTTCTCTGGGGGAAAAGGCTACACCTTC
- TRBJ2-2 TRBV19 once CATYQGSGELFF TGTGCCACATATCAGGGGTCCGGGGAGCTGTTTTTT
- TRBJ1-6 TRBV11-2 - CASSFGNGSPLHF TGTGCCAGCAGCTTCGGGAACGGGTCACCCCTCCACTTT
- TRBJ1-3 TRBV9 - CASSMGDGGHSGNTIYF TGTGCCAGCAGCATGGGGGACGGGGGGCACTCTGGAAACACCATATATTTT
- TRBJ2-1 TRBV9 - CASSVLVGAYNEQFF TGTGCCAGCAGCGTACTAGTCGGGGCCTACAATGAGCAGTTCTTC
- TRBJ2-1 TRBV6-4 - CASSGPSRNEQFF TGTGCCAGCAGTGGGCCGTCACGGAATGAGCAGTTCTTC
- TRBJ2-2 TRBV7-3 - CASSPQGTGELFF TGTGCCAGCAGTCCGCAGGGCACCGGGGAGCTGTTTTTT
- TRBJ2-5 TRBV27 - CASSSQIERQETQYF TGTGCCAGCAGTTCCCAGATTGAGCGCCAAGAGACCCAGTACTTC
- TRBJ2-1 TRBV7-8 - CASSLGTYNEQFF TGTGCCAGCAGCTTAGGTACGTACAATGAGCAGTTCTTC
- TRBJ2-6 TRBV30 - CAWDVGVPRGANVLTF TGTGCCTGGGACGTGGGGGTGCCTCGGGGGGCCAACGTCCTGACTTTC
TRBD1 TRBJ2-5 TRBV18 - CASGQGEQETQYF TGTGCCAGCGGGCAGGGGGAGCAAGAGACCCAGTACTTC
- TRBJ2-5 TRBV6-2/TRBV6-3 - CASSYGETQYF TGTGCCAGCAGTTATGGAGAGACCCAGTACTTC
TRBD2 TRBJ2-3 TRBV18 - CASSPLAGGPGDTQYF TGTGCCAGCTCACCATTAGCGGGAGGCCCGGGAGATACGCAGTATTTT
TRBD2 TRBJ2-1 TRBV28 - CASSSWRGRKLNEQFF TGTGCCAGCAGCTCCTGGCGGGGGAGGAAGCTCAATGAGCAGTTCTTC
- TRBJ2-4 TRBV7-2 - CASSLAQINIQYF TGTGCCAGCAGCTTAGCCCAGATAAACATTCAGTACTTC
- TRBJ2-1 TRBV7-3 - CASSLEKGYNEQFF TGTGCCAGCAGCTTAGAGAAGGGATACAATGAGCAGTTCTTC
TRBD1 TRBJ1-5 TRBV28 - CASSSTGGLSNQPQHF TGTGCCAGCAGCTCCACAGGGGGATTGAGCAATCAGCCCCAGCATTTT
TRBD2 TRBJ2-4 TRBV28 - CASSSSGRARAKNIQYF TGTGCCAGCAGCTCGAGCGGGAGGGCCCGGGCCAAAAACATTCAGTACTTC
- TRBJ2-1 TRBV6-5 - CAIGSNNEQFF TGTGCCATAGGGTCGAACAATGAGCAGTTCTTC
- TRBJ1-1 TRBV25-1 - CASSDWGGENTEAFF TGTGCCAGCAGTGACTGGGGCGGGGAGAACACTGAAGCTTTCTTT
TRBD2 TRBJ2-1 TRBV11-2 - CASSFRLAGDSYNEQFF TGTGCCAGCAGCTTTAGACTAGCGGGGGACTCCTACAATGAGCAGTTCTTC
- TRBJ2-2 TRBV7-3 - CASSSSGTTAGELFF TGTGCCAGCAGCTCCTCCGGGACGACAGCCGGGGAGCTGTTTTTT
TRBD1 TRBJ1-4 TRBV5-4 - CASSHGTGGEEKLFF TGTGCCAGCAGCCACGGGACAGGGGGAGAGGAAAAACTGTTTTTT
- TRBJ2-7 TRBV21-1 - CASGTGTPYEQYF TGTGCCAGCGGGACAGGGACCCCCTACGAGCAGTACTTC
- TRBJ1-5 TRBV7-6 - CASTLGGGDNQPQHF TGTGCCAGCACCCTTGGGGGGGGAGACAATCAGCCCCAGCATTTT
- TRBJ2-2 TRBV21-1 - CASITQANTGELFF TGTGCCAGCATTACTCAAGCAAACACCGGGGAGCTGTTTTTT
- TRBJ2-3 TRBV19 - CASSIGGFADTQYF TGTGCCAGTAGTATAGGGGGGTTTGCAGATACGCAGTATTTT
- TRBJ2-1 TRBV7-3 - CASSSRWGAGNEQFF TGTGCCAGCAGCTCCAGATGGGGAGCAGGCAATGAGCAGTTCTTC
- TRBJ1-4 TRBV2 - CATSGGAQGIGEKLFF TGTGCCACCTCGGGGGGGGCGCAAGGAATCGGAGAAAAACTGTTTTTT
- TRBJ2-1 TRBV25-1 - CASSPYRDNSPPNEQFF TGTGCCAGCAGTCCGTACCGGGACAACTCTCCCCCCAATGAGCAGTTCTTC
- TRBJ2-5 TRBV5-4 once CASSSQLDWQETQYF TGTGCCAGCAGCTCACAGTTAGACTGGCAAGAGACCCAGTACTTC
TRBD1 TRBJ2-3 TRBV10-3 once CAIRTGTGATDTQYF TGTGCCATCAGAACCGGGACAGGGGCCACAGATACGCAGTATTTT
- TRBJ1-2 TRBV4-2 - CASSPAGTENYGYTF TGTGCCAGCAGCCCAGCCGGGACGGAGAACTATGGCTACACCTTC
- TRBJ1-3 TRBV7-3 - CASSPHRPTASGNTIYF TGTGCCAGCAGCCCCCATCGACCGACAGCCTCTGGAAACACCATATATTTT
- TRBJ2-3 TRBV7-2 - CASSSRRLVADTQYF TGTGCCAGCAGCTCGCGTAGGCTAGTTGCAGATACGCAGTATTTT
TRBD1 TRBJ2-7 TRBV6-5 - CASRATGDYEQYF TGTGCCAGCAGAGCAACAGGGGACTACGAGCAGTACTTC
TRBD1 TRBJ1-1 TRBV28 - CASSSWTGGNTEAFF TGTGCCAGCAGCTCCTGGACAGGGGGAAACACTGAAGCTTTCTTT
TRBD2 TRBJ2-3 TRBV7-2 - CASGGPSGPADTQYF TGTGCCAGCGGAGGTCCTAGCGGACCCGCCGATACGCAGTATTTT
TRBD2 TRBJ2-7 TRBV15 - CATTSGGRNEQYF TGTGCCACCACTAGCGGGGGGCGGAACGAGCAGTACTTC
- TRBJ2-7 TRBV5-4 - CASSYGAARNEQYF TGTGCCAGCAGCTACGGAGCAGCCAGGAACGAGCAGTACTTC
TRBD1 TRBJ2-3 TRBV19 - CASSPRDSTGDTQYF TGTGCCAGTAGTCCCCGGGACAGCACAGGGGATACGCAGTATTTT
- TRBJ2-6 TRBV6-4 - CASSDSNSGANVLTF TGTGCCAGCAGTGACTCCAACTCTGGGGCCAACGTCCTGACTTTC
- TRBJ2-7 TRBV30 - CAWSVDSGPYEQYF TGTGCCTGGAGTGTAGACAGCGGACCCTACGAGCAGTACTTC